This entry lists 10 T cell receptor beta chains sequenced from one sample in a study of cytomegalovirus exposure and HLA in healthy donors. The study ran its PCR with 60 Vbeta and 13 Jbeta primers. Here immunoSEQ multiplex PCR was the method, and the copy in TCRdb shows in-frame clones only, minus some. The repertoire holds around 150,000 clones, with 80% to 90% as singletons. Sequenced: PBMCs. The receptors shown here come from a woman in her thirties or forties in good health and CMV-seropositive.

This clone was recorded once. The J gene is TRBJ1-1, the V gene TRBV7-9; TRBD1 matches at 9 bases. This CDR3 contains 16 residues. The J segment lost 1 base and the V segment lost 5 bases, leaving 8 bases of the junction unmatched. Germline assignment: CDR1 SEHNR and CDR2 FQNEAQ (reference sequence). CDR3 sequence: CASSLGQGVSNTEAFF. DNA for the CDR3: TGTGCCAGCAGCCTGGGACAGGGCGTCTCGAACACTGAAGCTTTCTTT.

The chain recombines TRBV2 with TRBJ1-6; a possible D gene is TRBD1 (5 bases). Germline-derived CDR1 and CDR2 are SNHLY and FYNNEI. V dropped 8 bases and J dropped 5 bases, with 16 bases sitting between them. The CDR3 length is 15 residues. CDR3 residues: CASLAGGTNNSPLHF. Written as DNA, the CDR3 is TGTGCCAGCCTAGCGGGGGGAACGAATAATTCACCCCTCCACTTT.

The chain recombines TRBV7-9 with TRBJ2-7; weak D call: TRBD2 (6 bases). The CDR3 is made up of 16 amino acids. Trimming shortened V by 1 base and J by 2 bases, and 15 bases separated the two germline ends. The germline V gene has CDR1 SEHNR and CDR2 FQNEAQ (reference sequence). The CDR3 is CASSLDRVGRPYEQYF. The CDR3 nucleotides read TGTGCCAGCAGCTTAGATCGAGTAGGGAGGCCCTACGAGCAGTACTTC.

The CDR3 DNA follows: TGTGCCAGCAGTCCACCACAGGGGTTAGGCACTGAAGCTTTCTTT. It yields the protein CASSPPQGLGTEAFF. The rearrangement joins TRBV27 to TRBJ1-1; TRBD1 agrees at 7 bases. J gave up 4 bases and V 5 bases, and 10 bases lay outside the gene matches. Per the germline V gene, CDR1 is MNHEY and CDR2 is SMNVEV (reference sequence). The CDR3 loop spans 15 amino acids.

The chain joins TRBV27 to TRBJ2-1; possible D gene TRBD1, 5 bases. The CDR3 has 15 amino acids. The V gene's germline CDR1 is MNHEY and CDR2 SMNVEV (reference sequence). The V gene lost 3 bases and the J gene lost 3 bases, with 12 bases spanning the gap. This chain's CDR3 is CASSFAPRVYNEQFF. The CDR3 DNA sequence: TGTGCCAGCAGTTTTGCCCCCAGGGTCTACAATGAGCAGTTCTTC.

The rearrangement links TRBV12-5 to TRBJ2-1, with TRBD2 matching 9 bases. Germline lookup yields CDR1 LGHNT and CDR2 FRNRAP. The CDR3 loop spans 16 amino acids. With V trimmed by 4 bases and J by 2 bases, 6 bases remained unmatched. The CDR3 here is CASGSSGGSAYNEQFF. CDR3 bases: TGTGCTAGTGGTTCCAGCGGGGGGTCGGCCTACAATGAGCAGTTCTTC.

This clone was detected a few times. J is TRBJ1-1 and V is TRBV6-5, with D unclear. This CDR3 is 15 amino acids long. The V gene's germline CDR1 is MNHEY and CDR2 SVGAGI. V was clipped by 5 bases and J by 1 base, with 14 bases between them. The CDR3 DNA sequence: TGTGCCAGCAGTAACCGGAGGGCGCGGAACACTGAAGCTTTCTTT. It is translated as CASSNRRARNTEAFF.

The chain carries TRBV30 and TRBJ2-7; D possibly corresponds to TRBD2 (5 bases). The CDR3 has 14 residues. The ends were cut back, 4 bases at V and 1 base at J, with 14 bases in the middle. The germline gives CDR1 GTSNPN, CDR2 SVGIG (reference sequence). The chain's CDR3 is CAWNPGRRSYEQYF. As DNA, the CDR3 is TGTGCCTGGAATCCCGGGCGGAGGTCCTACGAGCAGTACTTC.

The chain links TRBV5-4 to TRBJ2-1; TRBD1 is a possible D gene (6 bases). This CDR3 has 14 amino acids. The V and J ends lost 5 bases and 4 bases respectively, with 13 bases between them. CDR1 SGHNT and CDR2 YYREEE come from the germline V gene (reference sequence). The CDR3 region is CASRSGVRYNEQFF. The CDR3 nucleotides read TGTGCCAGCAGGTCAGGGGTTAGGTACAATGAGCAGTTCTTC. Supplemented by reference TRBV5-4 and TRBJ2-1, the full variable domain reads ETGVTQSPTHLIKTRGQQVTLRCSSQSGHNTVSWYQQALGQGPQFIFQYYREEENGRGNFPPRFSGLQFPNYSSELNVNALELDDSALYLCASRSGVRYNEQFFGPGTRLTVL.

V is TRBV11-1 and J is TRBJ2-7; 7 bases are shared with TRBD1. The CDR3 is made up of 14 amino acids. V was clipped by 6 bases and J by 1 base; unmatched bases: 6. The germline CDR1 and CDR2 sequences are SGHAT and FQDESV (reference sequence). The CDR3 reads CASSRQGPSYEQYF. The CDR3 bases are TGTGCCAGCAGTAGACAGGGCCCGTCCTACGAGCAGTACTTC.